The 21 T cell receptor beta chains below come from one sample, sequenced in a study of identifying expanded T cells in peripheral blood. Repertoires were generated with immunoSEQ multiplex PCR, while TCRdb's copy carries only in-frame clones and drops some. The table includes about 52,000 clones, approximately 79% detected once. Material for sequencing was blood. Receptors were obtained from a person aged 18 to 75 in good health.

V and J are TRBV13 and TRBJ2-1; 8 bases agree with TRBD2. From germline, CDR1 is PRHDT and CDR2 FYEKMQ (reference sequence). The CDR3 covers 14 residues. V shed 11 bases and J 6 bases; nucleotides not matched to a gene: 12. The CDR3 reads CASIRAGGPNEQFF. The CDR3 DNA follows: TGTGCCTCAATACGGGCGGGGGGACCCAATGAGCAGTTCTTC.

The chain employs TRBV29-1 and TRBJ1-5, with a tentative D call TRBD1 (5 bases). Germline CDR1 and CDR2: SQVTM and ANQGSEA. V lost 6 bases to trimming and J lost 5 bases, with 14 bases between them. The CDR3 has 13 residues. The CDR3 loop is CSVGTGIDQPQHF. The CDR3 bases are TGCAGCGTGGGGACGGGGATCGATCAGCCCCAGCATTTT.

V and J are TRBV7-2 and TRBJ1-3, with 8 bases aligning to TRBD1. Germline CDR1 is SGHTA and CDR2 is FQGNSA. The V segment lost 6 bases and the J segment 2 bases; nucleotides outside the gene matches: 9. The CDR3 is 16 residues long. The CDR3 DNA sequence: TGTGCCAGCAGGGGGGGGACAGGATCTGCTGGAAACACCATATATTTT. Translating gives CASRGGTGSAGNTIYF. The variable domain in full, with the rest retrieved from reference TRBV7-2 and TRBJ1-3, is GAGVSQSPSNKVTEKGKDVELRCDPISGHTALYWYRQSLGQGLEFLIYFQGNSAPDKSGLPSDRFSAERTGGSVSTLTIQRTQQEDSAVYLCASRGGTGSAGNTIYFGEGSWLTVV.

In this sample, this clone turned up a few times. CDR3 loop: CASRKDSYEQYV. CDR3 DNA: TGTGCCAGCCGCAAGGACAGTTACGAGCAGTACGTC. The chain carries TRBV6-1 and TRBJ2-7; D might be TRBD1 (6 bases). V lost 8 bases and J lost 4, with 12 bases in between. The CDR3 is made up of 12 amino acids. CDR1 is MNHNS and CDR2 is SASEGT in the germline V gene.

The genes are TRBV9 and TRBJ1-4; D call uncertain. Deletions cut 5 bases from V and 0 bases from J, with 8 bases between. The CDR3 covers 14 residues. CDR1 and CDR2 from the germline V gene are SGDLS and YYNGEE. The CDR3 nucleotides are TGTGCCAGCAGGGCGAAACCAACTAATGAAAAACTGTTTTTT. Its protein product is CASRAKPTNEKLFF.

J is TRBJ1-6 and V is TRBV6-6; TRBD1 agrees at 7 bases. CDR1 and CDR2 from the germline V gene are MNHNY and SVGAGI (reference sequence). The CDR3 is 15 residues long. The V gene end was trimmed by 4 bases and the J gene end by 7 bases; junction bases not matched to a gene: 7. CDR3 region: CASSSDRAPNSPLHF. The CDR3 DNA follows: TGTGCCAGCAGTTCCGACAGGGCGCCAAATTCACCCCTCCACTTT.

This chain connects TRBV6-6 to TRBJ1-2, with unresolved D. Germline lookup yields CDR1 MNHNY and CDR2 SVGAGI (reference sequence). This CDR3 region has 14 residues. Trimming cost V 2 bases and J 2 bases, with 9 bases left between them. CDR3: CASSYGYGNYGYTF. The CDR3 DNA reads as TGTGCCAGCAGTTACGGGTACGGGAACTATGGCTACACCTTC.

The chain uses TRBV14 and TRBJ2-7, with 7 nucleotides matching TRBD2. Germline V gene lookup returns CDR1 SGHDN and CDR2 FVKESK. The CDR3 spans 18 residues. Trimming at V came to 1 base and at J to 2 bases, leaving 14 bases not matched to a gene. The CDR3 nucleotides read TGTGCCAGCAGCCAAGGGGGGGAGGGCCTGCGTAGGGCCTACGAGCAGTACTTC. Translating gives CASSQGGEGLRRAYEQYF.

V and J are TRBV4-1 and TRBJ1-5; D is perhaps TRBD1 (5 bases). Looked up from germline, CDR1 is MGHRA and CDR2 is YSYEKL. V was trimmed by 4 bases and J by 8 bases, leaving 12 bases between them. The CDR3 is 13 residues long. The CDR3 sequence is CASSRQLWEPQHF. As DNA, the CDR3 is TGCGCCAGCAGCCGACAGCTTTGGGAGCCCCAGCATTTT.

The chain links TRBV12-5 to TRBJ2-2; D gene ambiguous. V gave up 6 bases and J gave up 4 bases, with 12 bases separating them. Germline loops: CDR1 LGHNT, CDR2 FRNRAP. The CDR3 spans 14 residues. CDR3 residues: CASGPESTTGELFF. The CDR3 nucleotides are TGTGCTAGTGGCCCTGAGTCCACCACCGGGGAGCTGTTTTTT. The full variable domain, its missing parts supplied by reference TRBV12-5 and TRBJ2-2, is DARVTQTPRHKVTEMGQEVTMRCQPILGHNTVFWYRQTMMQGLELLAYFRNRAPLDDSGMPKDRFSAEMPDATLATLKIQPSEPRDSAVYFCASGPESTTGELFFGEGSRLTVL.

The chain uses TRBV5-8 and TRBJ2-5, with 9 bases matching TRBD2. The CDR3 extends over 15 amino acids. Trimming removed 2 bases from V and 2 bases from J; junction bases left unmatched: 4. CDR1 is SGHTS and CDR2 is YDEGEE in the germline V gene. The CDR3 DNA is TGTGCCAGCAGCTTCTTGACTAGCGGACAAGAGACCCAGTACTTC. Amino acids: CASSFLTSGQETQYF. Looking up the rest from reference TRBV5-8 and TRBJ2-5 gives the full variable domain: EAGVTQSPTHLIKTRGQQATLRCSPISGHTSVYWYQQALGLGLQFLLWYDEGEERNRGNFPPRFSGRQFPNYSSELNVNALELEDSALYLCASSFLTSGQETQYFGPGTRLLVL.

J is TRBJ2-3 and V is TRBV2; 8 nucleotides agree with TRBD2. CDR1 SNHLY and CDR2 FYNNEI come from the germline V gene. The CDR3 totals 18 residues. Trimming at V came to 7 bases and at J to 4 bases, leaving 19 bases not matched to a gene. As DNA, the CDR3 is TGTGCCAGCAAACTAGGAGCGGGAGTGGGGGGGGCCCCAGATACGCAGTATTTT. The encoded protein is CASKLGAGVGGAPDTQYF.

J is TRBJ2-1 and V is TRBV30; 8 positions match TRBD2. CDR3 length: 15 amino acids. CDR1 and CDR2 (germline): GTSNPN, SVGIG (reference sequence). The V and J ends lost 7 bases and 4 bases, in that order; junction bases with no gene match: 12. The CDR3 region has the DNA TGTGCCTTAACCATTAGCGGGGCTATTTACAATGAGCAGTTCTTC. It yields the protein CALTISGAIYNEQFF.

The rearrangement joins TRBV5-5 to TRBJ2-7; D could derive from TRBD1 or TRBD2 (5 bases each). The V gene lost 1 base and the J gene lost 6 bases, with 8 bases spanning the gap. The CDR3 is 12 residues long. CDR1 and CDR2 (germline): SGHKS, YYEKEE (reference sequence). As DNA, the CDR3 is TGTGCCAGCAGCTTGCCGGGGCGCGAGCAGTACTTC. Translated, it gives CASSLPGREQYF.

This clone is medium-sized (0.01 to 0.1%) by share. The V gene is TRBV5-6, the J gene TRBJ2-7; weak D call: TRBD1 (6 bases). The CDR3 has 13 amino acids. With 4 bases removed from V and 4 bases from J, the gap between germline ends came to 12 bases. Germline V gene lookup returns CDR1 SGHDT and CDR2 YYEEEE. The CDR3 reads CASSGSGVYEQYF. The DNA of the CDR3 is TGTGCCAGCAGCGGGTCAGGGGTTTACGAGCAGTACTTC.

The chain links TRBV14 to TRBJ1-3; D is perhaps TRBD1 (6 bases). The CDR3 is made up of 15 amino acids. The ends were cut back, 1 base at V and 8 bases at J, with 15 bases in the middle. Germline V gene lookup returns CDR1 SGHDN and CDR2 FVKESK. This CDR3 is CASSQGPWTVDTIYF. As DNA, the CDR3 is TGTGCCAGCAGCCAAGGCCCCTGGACAGTAGACACCATATATTTT. Full variable domain (remainder filled in from reference TRBV14 and TRBJ1-3): EAGVTQFPSHSVIEKGQTVTLRCDPISGHDNLYWYRRVMGKEIKFLLHFVKESKQDESGMPNNRFLAERTGGTYSTLKVQPAELEDSGVYFCASSQGPWTVDTIYFGEGSWLTVV.

V gene TRBV7-9 combines with J gene TRBJ1-3; D is unclear. Germline V gene lookup returns CDR1 SEHNR and CDR2 FQNEAQ (reference sequence). The CDR3 spans 14 residues. V lost 1 base and J lost 0, with 4 bases in between. CDR3: CASSLGTSGNTIYF. CDR3 in DNA: TGTGCCAGCAGCTTAGGGACCTCTGGAAACACCATATATTTT.

This clone was counted a few times. The V gene is TRBV29-1, the J gene TRBJ1-2, with D perhaps TRBD1 (6 bases). V lost 6 bases to trimming and J lost 5 bases, with 16 bases between them. Germline V gene lookup returns CDR1 SQVTM and CDR2 ANQGSEA. The length of the CDR3 is 13 residues. The CDR3 protein is CSVSGGPVYGYTF. CDR3 coding DNA: TGCAGCGTCTCGGGGGGGCCTGTATATGGCTACACCTTC.

The J gene is TRBJ2-3, the V gene TRBV19; 8 nucleotides line up with TRBD2. Germline CDR1 and CDR2: LNHDA and SQIVND (reference sequence). The CDR3 length is 15 residues. V was pared by 7 bases and J by 4 bases, with 10 bases of the junction left unmatched. DNA of the CDR3: TGTGCCAGTAAAGATCGTAGCGGGGTGTCAGATACGCAGTATTTT. Residues: CASKDRSGVSDTQYF.

The chain carries TRBV28 and TRBJ2-7; TRBD2 is a possible D gene (5 bases). CDR1 and CDR2 from the germline V gene are MDHEN and SYDVKM. V dropped 5 bases and J dropped 6 bases, with 11 bases sitting between them. The CDR3 length is 12 residues. CDR3 nucleotide sequence: TGTGCCAGCAGTCTCACTAGTAGCGAGCAGTACTTC. Protein sequence: CASSLTSSEQYF.

V usage is TRBV27 and J usage is TRBJ1-5; unclear D gene. V lost 6 bases and J 7 bases, leaving 16 bases between the germline ends. Germline CDR1 is MNHEY and CDR2 is SMNVEV (reference sequence). The CDR3 loop spans 14 amino acids. The CDR3 protein is CASSNGIGRQPQHF. CDR3 sequence (DNA): TGTGCCAGCAGCAATGGGATAGGGAGACAGCCCCAGCATTTT.